This TCR beta chain was captured in a study of CD8 T cells in ankylosing spondylitis (dated by TCRdb to the late 2010s). Regarding the study in general: To find TCR variants linked to disease, the study profiled T cell receptor beta repertoires in ankylosing spondylitis patients and healthy donors. The full study cohort comprised approximately 23 ankylosing spondylitis patients and some 110 healthy donors. Peripheral blood was sampled, and synovial fluid was additionally collected from ankylosing spondylitis patients.

Instrument used: Illumina HiSeq 2500. Quantitative 5'-RACE with molecular barcodes was used to prepare TCR beta libraries. Processing in the source paper ran as follows. To identify disease-linked TCR variants, a new computational method was used, one built on a probabilistic model of VDJ rearrangement. Using fastp trimming at Q25 and MiXCR clonotype assembly, TCRdb reanalyzed the public sequencing data and kept in-frame beta chains. Identical CDR3 protein sequences are pooled into one entry, listed with their most common genes and DNA. TCRdb, not the authors, supplied the V and J calls. The sample data list around 160,000 distinct CDR3 sequences, and 11% of these were observed just once. The leading ten clones occupy almost 30% of the sample. Including cysteine and phenylalanine, the CDR3 has 13 amino acids. Left in the record is the CDR3 DNA by itself, 39 bases read in frame from the first base. The germline V gene encodes CDR1 SGHRS and CDR2 YFSETQ.

Overall results and qualifications from the work: The disease-linked clones were reported to be significantly enriched in matched synovial fluid samples from ankylosing spondylitis patients. The disease-linked clones had a CD8+ phenotype and were found at relatively low frequencies in peripheral blood. Blood from ankylosing spondylitis patients appeared to be characterized by a TCR beta motif made up of under 10 highly homologous amino acid variants. Some motif variants had previously been reported in the synovial fluid and blood of reactive arthritis patients, which suggests shared mechanisms of disease initiation.

This clonotype was seen a handful of times. Its antigen is currently not known. The junction shows a germline mismatch at one end, possibly a read error. The clonotype comes from a male donor with ankylosing spondylitis or in good health (not recorded which). The rearrangement combines TRBV5-1 with TRBJ1-1; the D segment could be TRBD1, given 5 matching bases. Sequencing was performed on blood, either unsorted or a sorted T cell fraction (not recorded which). The CDR3: CASSLAGTTEAFF. The DNA reads TGCGCCAGCAGTTTGGCAGGGACCACTGAAGCTTTCTTT.